The clone carrying this T cell receptor beta chain has just one count. Assay: immunoSEQ multiplex PCR; the TCRdb copy retains only in-frame clones and omits some. The sample shows about 65,000 clones, 90% of them seen only once. Germline V gene lookup returns CDR1 SNHLY and CDR2 FYNNEI. V was clipped by 7 bases and J by 5 bases, with 21 bases between them. This CDR3 comprises 16 residues. This entry belongs to a study of control samples from healthy donors and cancer patients. The chain employs TRBV2 and TRBJ2-4; possible D gene TRBD2, 7 bases. This TCR was sampled from a woman between 50 and 59 years old with colorectal cancer. The material sequenced was PBMCs. The CDR3 nucleotides are TGTGCCAGCAACCTCAGAGGGGGGGGCGCGGAAAACATTCAGTACTTC. Protein: CASNLRGGGAENIQYF. The whole variable domain, filled in from reference TRBV2 and TRBJ2-4, reads EPEVTQTPSHQVTQMGQEVILRCVPISNHLYFYWYRQILGQKVEFLVSFYNNEISEKSEIFDDQFSVERPDGSNFTLKIRSTKLEDSAMYFCASNLRGGGAENIQYFGAGTRLSVL.